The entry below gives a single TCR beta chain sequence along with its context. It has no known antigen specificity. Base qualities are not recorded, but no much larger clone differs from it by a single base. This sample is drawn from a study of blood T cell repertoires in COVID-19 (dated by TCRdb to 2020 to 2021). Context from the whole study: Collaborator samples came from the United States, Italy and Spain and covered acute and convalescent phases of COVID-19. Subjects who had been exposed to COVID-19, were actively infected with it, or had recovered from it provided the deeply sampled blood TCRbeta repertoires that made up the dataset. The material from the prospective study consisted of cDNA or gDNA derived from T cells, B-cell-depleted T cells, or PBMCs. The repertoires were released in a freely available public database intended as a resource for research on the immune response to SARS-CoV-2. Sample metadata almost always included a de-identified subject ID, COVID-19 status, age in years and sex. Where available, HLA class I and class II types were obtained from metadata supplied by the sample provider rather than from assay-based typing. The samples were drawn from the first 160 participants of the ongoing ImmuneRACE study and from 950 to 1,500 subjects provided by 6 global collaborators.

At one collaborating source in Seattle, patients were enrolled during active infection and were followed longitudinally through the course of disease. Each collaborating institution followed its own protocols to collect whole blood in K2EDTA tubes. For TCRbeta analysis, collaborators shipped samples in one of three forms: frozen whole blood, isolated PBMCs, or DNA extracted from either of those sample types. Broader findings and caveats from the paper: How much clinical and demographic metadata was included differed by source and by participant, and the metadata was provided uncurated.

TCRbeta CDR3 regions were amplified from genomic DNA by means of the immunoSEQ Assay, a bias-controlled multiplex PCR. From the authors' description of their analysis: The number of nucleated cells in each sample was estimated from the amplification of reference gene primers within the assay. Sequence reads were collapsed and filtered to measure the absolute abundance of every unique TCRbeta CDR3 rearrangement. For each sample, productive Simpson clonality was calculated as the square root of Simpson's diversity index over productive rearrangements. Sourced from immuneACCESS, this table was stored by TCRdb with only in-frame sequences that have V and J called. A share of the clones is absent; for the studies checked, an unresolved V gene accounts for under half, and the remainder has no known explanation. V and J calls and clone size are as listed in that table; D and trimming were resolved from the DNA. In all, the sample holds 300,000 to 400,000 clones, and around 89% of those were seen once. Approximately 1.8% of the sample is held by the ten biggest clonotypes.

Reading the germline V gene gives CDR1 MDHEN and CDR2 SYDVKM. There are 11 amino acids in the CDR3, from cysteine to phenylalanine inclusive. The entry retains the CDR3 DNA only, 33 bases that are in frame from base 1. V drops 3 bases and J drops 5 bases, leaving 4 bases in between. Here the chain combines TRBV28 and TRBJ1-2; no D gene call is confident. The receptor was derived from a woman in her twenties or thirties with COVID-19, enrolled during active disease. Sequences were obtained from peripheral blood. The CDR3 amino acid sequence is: CASSFNYGYTF. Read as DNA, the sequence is TGTGCCAGCAGTTTCAATTATGGCTACACCTTC.